These T cell receptor beta chains were read from a single sample in a study of blood T cells in healthy people across ages. In TCRdb, the 5' RACE reads were re-called with MiXCR into one record per CDR3 protein. The sample includes 550,000 to 700,000 distinct CDR3 sequences, approximately 25% of them seen just once. Sequenced material: blood. The receptors were gathered from a woman aged 70-85 years in good health. The CDR3 runs from the conserved cysteine through the conserved F or W. The D gene is left open where the match is weak. Size values are once, few and many counts, or a class for expanded clones, and some rows have none.

v_call	clone_size	d_call	j_call	cdr3_aa	cdr3_nt
TRBV18	few	.	TRBJ1-1	CASSAPPSLGGTEAFF	TGTGCCAGCTCCGCACCGCCCTCCCTGGGGGGAACTGAAGCTTTCTTT
TRBV5-1	.	.	TRBJ2-3	CASGPQGGDTQYF	TGCGCCAGCGGTCCCCAGGGTGGAGATACGCAGTATTTT
TRBV11-2	.	.	TRBJ1-4	CASSLERNEKLFF	TGTGCCAGCAGCTTAGAGAGGAATGAAAAACTGTTTTTT
TRBV11-3	.	TRBD1	TRBJ1-1	CASSGEDRGEAFF	TGTGCCAGCAGCGGAGAGGACAGGGGTGAAGCTTTCTTT
TRBV29-1	.	.	TRBJ2-5	CSVSTKETQYF	TGCAGCGTTTCGACAAAAGAGACCCAGTACTTC
TRBV6-7	.	TRBD1	TRBJ1-2	CASRHPGQGVGGYTF	TGTGCCAGCAGACATCCGGGACAGGGAGTAGGCGGCTACACCTTC
TRBV9	few	.	TRBJ1-4	CASSVDPNLENEKLFF	TGTGCCAGCAGCGTGGACCCGAATCTAGAAAATGAAAAACTGTTTTTT
TRBV5-6	.	TRBD1	TRBJ2-5	CASSYGQGAWETQCF	TGTGCCAGCAGCTACGGACAGGGGGCTTGGGAGACCCAGTGCTTC
TRBV7-2	few	.	TRBJ2-5	CASSHRAYQETQYF	TGTGCCAGCAGCCACCGGGCTTACCAAGAGACCCAGTACTTC
TRBV7-2	.	TRBD2	TRBJ2-7	CASSSANRLAGQYF	TGTGCCAGCAGCTCCGCAAATCGACTAGCCGGGCAGTACTTC
TRBV20-1	.	TRBD2	TRBJ2-3	CSASGRGGTDTQYF	TGCAGTGCTAGCGGGAGGGGGGGCACAGATACGCAGTATTTT
TRBV7-6	.	.	TRBJ2-3	CASSPGPYQDTQYF	TGTGCCAGCAGCCCCGGGCCTTATCAGGATACGCAGTATTTT
TRBV7-2	few	TRBD2	TRBJ2-3	CASSFSPAGGPADTQYF	TGTGCCAGCAGCTTCTCTCCGGCGGGGGGGCCGGCGGATACGCAGTATTTT
TRBV20-1	.	.	TRBJ2-4	CGARGAGAKNIQYF	TGCGGTGCTAGAGGGGCGGGCGCGAAAAACATTCAGTACTTC
TRBV6-2/TRBV6-3	few	.	TRBJ2-7	CASGIRGAGTHEQYF	TGTGCCAGCGGTATTCGGGGGGCCGGGACCCACGAGCAGTACTTC
TRBV20-1	.	.	TRBJ1-3	CSAQKGPASGNTIYF	TGCAGTGCTCAGAAAGGACCGGCCTCTGGAAACACCATATATTTT
TRBV20-1	few	TRBD2	TRBJ2-3	CSATLAGAADTQYF	TGCAGTGCTACTCTAGCGGGGGCCGCAGATACGCAGTATTTT
TRBV7-2	many	.	TRBJ2-1	CASSFHNEQFF	TGTGCCAGCAGCTTCCACAATGAGCAGTTCTTC
TRBV7-2	.	.	TRBJ1-5	CASSQDRNGEPQHF	TGCGCCAGCAGCCAAGACAGGAATGGGGAGCCCCAGCATTTT
TRBV28	.	TRBD2	TRBJ2-7	CASRLAGDSSYEQYF	TGTGCCAGCAGACTAGCGGGGGACAGCTCCTACGAGCAGTACTTC
TRBV7-2	few	.	TRBJ2-5	CASSLDSGVIRDQYF	TGTGCCAGCAGCTTAGATTCCGGGGTTATAAGGGACCAGTACTTC
TRBV12-3/TRBV12-4	few	.	TRBJ1-2	CASSHGGTKGYTF	TGTGCCAGCAGTCATGGGGGGACAAAAGGCTACACCTTC
TRBV3-1	.	.	TRBJ2-5	CASSQELRFF	TGTGCCAGCAGCCAAGAGTTGCGGTTCTTC
TRBV7-9	.	.	TRBJ2-2	CASSLRGHGELFF	TGTGCCAGCAGCTTACGGGGTCACGGGGAGCTGTTTTTT
TRBV12-3/TRBV12-4	few	.	TRBJ1-3	CASTRQVDTIYF	TGTGCCAGCACCCGTCAGGTGGACACCATATATTTT
TRBV5-1	few	.	TRBJ2-1	CASSTTGVGTRFF	TGCGCCAGCAGTACTACCGGGGTCGGTACAAGGTTCTTC
TRBV5-1	.	.	TRBJ2-7	CASSLRGRESKNYEQYF	TGCGCCAGCAGCTTGCGTGGAAGGGAAAGTAAAAATTACGAGCAGTACTTC
TRBV4-1	few	TRBD1	TRBJ2-7	CASSQDLAGGMEQYF	TGCGCCAGCAGCCAAGATCTGGCAGGGGGCATGGAGCAGTACTTC
TRBV29-1	.	TRBD1	TRBJ1-1	CSVDRTGEAFF	TGCAGCGTGGACAGGACAGGTGAAGCTTTCTTT
TRBV12-3/TRBV12-4	.	.	TRBJ2-1	CASSLKGAILDNEQFF	TGTGCCAGCAGTTTGAAAGGGGCGATTCTTGACAATGAGCAGTTCTTC
TRBV5-1	.	TRBD2	TRBJ2-3	CASSPIAGVSTDTQYF	TGCGCCAGCAGCCCCATAGCGGGGGTAAGCACAGATACGCAGTATTTT
TRBV4-3	few	.	TRBJ1-1	CASSQDRVSLSTEAFF	TGCGCCAGCAGCCAAGACAGGGTTTCACTGAGTACTGAAGCTTTCTTT
TRBV20-1	few	TRBD1	TRBJ2-1	CSAPGTGNYEQFF	TGCAGTGCACCCGGGACAGGGAACTATGAGCAGTTCTTC
TRBV6-2/TRBV6-3	.	.	TRBJ1-1	CASEDSLEAFHF	TGTGCCAGCGAGGACAGCCTTGAAGCTTTCCATTTT
TRBV11-2	few	TRBD1	TRBJ2-3	CASSTTTGGPDTQYF	TGTGCCAGCAGCACGACGACAGGGGGCCCAGATACGCAGTATTTT
TRBV29-1	.	TRBD2	TRBJ2-3	CSVEGGVSTDTQYF	TGCAGCGTTGAGGGGGGGGTGAGCACAGATACGCAGTATTTT
TRBV7-8	few	TRBD1	TRBJ2-6	CASSSKTTGGADVGANVLTF	TGTGCCAGCAGCTCCAAAACTACAGGGGGCGCCGATGTAGGGGCCAACGTCCTGACTTTC
TRBV4-2	.	.	TRBJ2-7	CASSQVGRASNEQYF	TGTGCCAGCAGCCAAGTGGGCAGGGCGTCCAACGAGCAGTACTTC
TRBV20-1	few	TRBD2	TRBJ2-3	CSAIRGGPVDTQYF	TGCAGTGCTATCCGGGGGGGCCCGGTCGATACGCAGTATTTT
TRBV5-1	few	.	TRBJ2-3	CASSFGQGFADTQYF	TGCGCCAGCAGCTTCGGCCAGGGGTTCGCGGATACGCAGTATTTT
TRBV11-2	few	TRBD2	TRBJ2-5	CASSSKFPWGVAGGQETQYF	TGTGCCAGCAGCTCCAAATTCCCCTGGGGAGTAGCGGGGGGGCAAGAGACCCAGTACTTC
TRBV12-3/TRBV12-4	few	.	TRBJ2-1	CASSSMPGPSRDEQFF	TGTGCCAGCAGCTCCATGCCGGGACCTTCCCGGGATGAGCAGTTCTTC